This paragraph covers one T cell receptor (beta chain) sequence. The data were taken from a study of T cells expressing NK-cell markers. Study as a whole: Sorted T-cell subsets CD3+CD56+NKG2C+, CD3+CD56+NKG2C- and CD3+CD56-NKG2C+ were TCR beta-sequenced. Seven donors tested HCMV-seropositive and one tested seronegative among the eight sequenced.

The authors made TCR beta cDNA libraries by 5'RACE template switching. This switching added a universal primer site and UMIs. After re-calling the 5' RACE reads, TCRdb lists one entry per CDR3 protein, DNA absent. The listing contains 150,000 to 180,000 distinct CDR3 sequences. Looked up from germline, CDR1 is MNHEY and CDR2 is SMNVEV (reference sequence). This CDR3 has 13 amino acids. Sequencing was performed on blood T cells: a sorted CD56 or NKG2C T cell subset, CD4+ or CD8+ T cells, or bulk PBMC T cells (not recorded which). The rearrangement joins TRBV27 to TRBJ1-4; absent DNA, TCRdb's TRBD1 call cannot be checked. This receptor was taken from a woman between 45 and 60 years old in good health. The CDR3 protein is CASSPPDNEKLFF.